This T cell receptor (beta chain) was profiled in a study of blood T cells in healthy people across ages. Whole-study findings and limits: Among T cells, TCR beta diversity per million cells dropped roughly linearly as age rose.

V was pared by 3 bases and J by 8 bases, with 4 bases of the junction left unmatched. From germline, CDR1 is MGHDK and CDR2 SYGVNS. The CDR3 has 14 amino acids. A second roughly 6 to 12 cycle PCR used barcoded and J-beta primers. One entry per CDR3 protein, called by TCRdb with MiXCR from the 5' RACE reads. The profile shows 500,000 to 550,000 distinct CDR3 sequences, about 24% of them singletons. This clonotype was found a few times. Its antigen remains unknown. Another study also made use of these data, one on T cells of mothers and their children. That paper adds: According to the study, all extracted RNA entered cDNA synthesis at about 1.4 ug per 15 ul.

The clonotype comes from a boy younger than 18 in good health. The genes are TRBV25-1 and TRBJ2-4; 10 bases agree with TRBD2. Sequences were obtained from blood. CDR3 in DNA: TGTGCCAGCAGTGATCGGCTAGCGGGAGACATTCAGTACTTC. Encoded protein: CASSDRLAGDIQYF.